This entry concerns a single TCR beta chain. What antigen it recognizes has not been identified. There are 14 amino acids in the CDR3, from cysteine to phenylalanine inclusive. This entry has no DNA. Sequences SGHKS (CDR1) and YYEKEE (CDR2) are obtained from the germline V gene (reference sequence). The sample comes from a study of CXCR3-negative and CXCR3-positive naive CD8 T cells (dated by TCRdb to about 2019). Context from the whole study: In total, some 140 million TRB reads were obtained, or roughly 1.5 +/- 0.3 million reads per library. Diversity and physicochemical repertoire analyses covered some ten donors pooled from two independent experiments. The TRBV-TRBJ cluster analysis covered naive subsets from a handful of donors and memory cells from 3 donors.

Broad study findings and their caveats: Freshly isolated PBMCs were used for most assays because CXCR3 expression went down partially after cryopreservation. Compared with CXCR3-negative naive cells, CXCR3-positive naive cells had TRB CDR3s with higher hydrophobicity (lower Kidera factor 4), lower energy, and higher strength and volume indices. Because surface CD5, which is linked to self-reactivity in mice, was comparable between the naive subsets, TCR interaction strength was also inferred from the physicochemical properties of TRB CDR3s. Within the same donor, TRBV-TRBJ usage looked similar between naive CXCR3-negative and CXCR3-positive cells, but memory cells had distinct patterns. Comparably high repertoire diversity was found in both naive subsets, whereas much lower repertoire diversity was found in memory CD8+ T cells.

The listed sequencing device is NextSeq 550. The Human TCR Profiling Kit (MiLaboratory) was used to make UMI-labeled 5' RACE TRB cDNA libraries. The full amount of extracted RNA was used for cDNA synthesis, and the full amount of resulting cDNA was used for PCR amplification. The libraries were made side by side, with each library going through the same number of PCR cycles. Per the source publication's procedure: About 53,000 +/- 9,400 unique UMI-labeled TRB cDNA molecules per library were extracted with MIGEC and MiXCR, with at least two reads per UMI required. On average, roughly 40,000 +/- 10,000 functional in-frame TRB CDR3 nucleotide clonotypes lacking stop codons were found per library. After downsampling to 5000 UMI-labeled TRB molecules per sample, diversity metrics, including normalized Shannon-Wiener and Chao1, were computed in VDJtools. For the central five CDR3 residues, VDJtools calculated physicochemical properties weighted by clonotype size, namely interaction energy, strength, volume and Kidera factor 4. Following reprocessing of the reads by TCRdb, the data hold one row per CDR3 protein sequence and no DNA is available. TCRdb assigned the V and J calls; the authors' analysis was not used. The sample's clone listing holds 100,000 or so distinct CDR3 sequences. Together, the top ten hold approximately 1.7% of the sample.

For each CD8+ T cell subset, flow sorting was done in triplicate, and 310,000 or so cells per subset went directly into RLT lysis buffer. To keep memory contaminants out, a stringent definition of naive CD8+ T cells was applied: CD45RO-CCR7+CD27+CD95-. Standard density gradient centrifugation was used to isolate peripheral blood mononuclear cells from buffy coats. A FACSAria III was used to flow-sort naive CD8+ T cells into CXCR3-negative and CXCR3-positive populations. Total RNA was extracted from sorted cells using an RNeasy Mini Kit. This clonotype originated in a human donor in good health. Some clones in this sample may be carry-over from other donors' samples. The chain couples TRBV5-5 to TRBJ1-1; TCRdb indicates TRBD1, and absent DNA this call remains unverified. Sequencing was performed on naive CXCR3- CD8+ T cells from blood. According to the study, the label for this sample's cell subset or site signals: CD45RO-CCR7+CD27+CD95- naive CD8+ T cells lacking CXCR3 (TNR3-). The encoded CDR3 is CASSPWAGNTEAFF.